This T cell receptor beta chain was recorded in a study of T cells in Graves' hyperthyroidism and ophthalmopathy. CDR3 length: 18 amino acids. The V segment lost 5 bases and the J segment 1 base; nucleotides outside the gene matches: 13. From germline, CDR1 is MNHEY and CDR2 SMNVEV (reference sequence). Amplification of TCR beta CDR3 regions was performed using RNA transcripts as template. HTBI primers were employed in a first-round RT-PCR of the TCR CDR3. Each CDR3 protein gets one entry after TCRdb re-called the multiplex PCR reads with MiXCR. The data contain about 260,000 distinct CDR3 sequences, less than 30% of them seen just once; the ten biggest clones take up 25% to 30%. Patients with uncontrolled infections, other autoimmune diseases, pregnancy or lactation were excluded. Diagnosing involved the use of clinical symptoms, serum thyroxine and TRAb, thyroid ultrasound and orbital computed tomography.

This clonotype was sampled from a middle-aged man with Graves' hyperthyroidism that later progressed to Graves' ophthalmopathy. J is TRBJ2-5 and V is TRBV27; 10 bases line up with TRBD2. The sample taken for sequencing was blood. The CDR3 protein is CASSPQGASGSIQETQYF. DNA for the CDR3: TGTGCCAGCAGTCCGCAGGGGGCTAGCGGGAGTATCCAAGAGACCCAGTACTTC.